A single sample is the source of the 8 T cell receptor beta chains below, sequenced in a study of cytomegalovirus exposure and HLA in healthy donors. PCR involved 60 Vbeta and 13 Jbeta primers. Assay: immunoSEQ multiplex PCR; the TCRdb copy retains only in-frame clones and omits some. In the table there are some 80,000 clones, over 9% of which are singletons. The sample comprised PBMCs. Every receptor here comes from a man in his sixties in good health and CMV-seropositive.

The genes are TRBV15 and TRBJ2-4, with a tentative D call TRBD2 (5 bases). Germline loops: CDR1 LNHNV, CDR2 YYDKDF (reference sequence). Trimming shortened V by 1 base and J by 0 bases, and 16 bases separated the two germline ends. This CDR3 spans 18 amino acids. The CDR3, as DNA: TGTGCCACCAGCAGAGCGGCGGGCACCTTCCTAGCCAAAAACATTCAGTACTTC. As protein: CATSRAAGTFLAKNIQYF. Variable domain in full (rest from reference TRBV15 and TRBJ2-4): DAMVIQNPRYQVTQFGKPVTLSCSQTLNHNVMYWYQQKSSQAPKLLFHYYDKDFNNEADTPDNFQSRRPNTSFCFLDIRSPGLGDTAMYLCATSRAAGTFLAKNIQYFGAGTRLSVL.

This clone was detected a few times. This sequence joins TRBV6-5 and TRBJ1-2; 9 positions agree with TRBD1. The CDR3 sequence is 14 residues long. V trimming: 1 base; J trimming: 5 bases; junction bases outside the gene matches: 2. CDR1 and CDR2 (germline): MNHEY, SVGAGI. The CDR3 region is CASSYLTGGYGYTF. The CDR3 DNA follows: TGTGCCAGCAGTTACTTGACAGGGGGATATGGCTACACCTTC.

This clone was counted only a few times. This sequence joins TRBV5-4 and TRBJ2-2; 8 nucleotides align to TRBD1. The V gene's germline CDR1 is SGHNT and CDR2 YYREEE (reference sequence). The CDR3 is 18 amino acids. V was pared by 3 bases and J by 2 bases, with 12 bases of the junction left unmatched. As DNA, the CDR3 is TGTGCCAGCAGCTATCGACAGGGGCCTAGCCATAACACCGGGGAGCTGTTTTTT. It encodes CASSYRQGPSHNTGELFF.

This clone was seen more than once but under ten times. The sample carries other DNA sequences with the same CDR3. This chain joins TRBV6-1 and TRBJ1-1; D is ambiguous. Germline CDR1 reads MNHNS; CDR2 reads SASEGT. V was cut by 2 bases and J by 2 bases, with 9 bases left in between. This CDR3 comprises 14 residues. The CDR3 here is CASSEYSLNTEAFF. The DNA for the CDR3 is TGTGCCAGCAGTGAATATTCTTTAAACACTGAAGCTTTCTTT.

In its sample, this clone was seen a few times. The gene calls are TRBV2 and TRBJ2-7, with 8 bases identical to TRBD1. The CDR3 consists of 15 residues. Germline-derived CDR1 and CDR2 are SNHLY and FYNNEI. Germline trimming cut 3 bases from V and 2 bases from J; bases unmatched to any gene: 6. Here the CDR3 DNA reads TGTGCCAGCAGTGAGAGAACAGGGGGGCCCTACGAGCAGTACTTC. Amino acid sequence: CASSERTGGPYEQYF.

The chain carries TRBV7-9 and TRBJ1-4; TRBD1 matches 9 bases. With 5 bases clipped from V and 7 bases from J, the junction kept 5 bases outside the gene matches. The CDR3 extends over 14 amino acids. CDR1 is SEHNR and CDR2 is FQNEAQ in the germline V gene (reference sequence). This CDR3 reads CASSLGQGSEKLFF. The CDR3 DNA is TGTGCCAGCAGCCTGGGACAGGGTAGTGAAAAACTGTTTTTT. Supplemented by reference TRBV7-9 and TRBJ1-4, the full variable domain reads DTGVSQNPRHKITKRGQNVTFRCDPISEHNRLYWYRQTLGQGPEFLTYFQNEAQLEKSRLLSDRFSAERPKGSFSTLEIQRTEQGDSAMYLCASSLGQGSEKLFFGSGTQLSVL.

This clone was found a few times. The V gene is TRBV6-1, the J gene TRBJ1-6; D ambiguous. The CDR3 is 15 residues long. Germline lookup yields CDR1 MNHNS and CDR2 SASEGT. Trimming shortened V by 2 bases and J by 9 bases, and 14 bases separated the two germline ends. CDR3 residues: CASSENPGSTSPLHF. The CDR3 DNA reads as TGTGCCAGCAGTGAAAACCCAGGATCGACTTCACCCCTCCACTTT.

The rearrangement joins TRBV5-1 to TRBJ1-1; D gene ambiguous. The V end lost 0 bases, the J end lost 3 bases, and 6 bases lay between the germline ends. The CDR3 has 13 residues. The germline gives CDR1 SGHRS, CDR2 YFSETQ. The CDR3 region has the DNA TGCGCCAGCAGCTTGGTCGTAGACACTGAAGCTTTCTTT. Its translation: CASSLVVDTEAFF.